This T cell receptor beta chain was documented in a study of T cells in Graves' hyperthyroidism and ophthalmopathy. Study information: The initial diagnosis was the point when peripheral blood was collected, ahead of any treatment.

CDR1 and CDR2 (germline): SGHVS, FQNEAQ. The CDR3 extends over 14 amino acids. The J segment lost 2 bases and the V segment lost 5 bases, leaving 1 base of the junction unmatched. The hyperthyroidism patients had all been newly diagnosed, and their disease duration was under 2 months. Their ages ranged from 18 to 65 years. Study-level findings and limits: Clonotypes that were expanded in thyroid above 0.001 mostly appeared in blood too.

Template material for amplifying TCR beta CDR3 regions consisted of RNA transcripts. HTBI primers were used for first-round RT-PCR of the TCR CDR3. TCRdb itself ran the multiplex PCR reads through MiXCR, one entry per CDR3 protein. The data hold 650,000 to 750,000 distinct CDR3 sequences, with approximately 14% observed a single time. Notes on this clonotype: Its antigen is currently unknown. The CDR3 does not close with the conserved phenylalanine or tryptophan, likely indicating a read error.

The clonotype was recovered from a woman between 18 and 29 years old with Graves' hyperthyroidism. This chain joins TRBV7-8 and TRBJ1-5, with 9 bases fitting TRBD1. Sequencing input: blood. The CDR3 nucleotides read TGTGCCAGCAGCAGGGACAGGGGCAATCAGCCCCAGCATATT. The encoded protein is CASSRDRGNQPQHI.